The TCR beta chain described here comes from a study of response to subunit inactivated influenza vaccine. The germline V gene encodes CDR1 MNHNS and CDR2 SASEGT. Trimming shortened V by 9 bases and J by 10 bases, and 19 bases separated the two germline ends. The CDR3 runs 14 residues. Study results and caveats: That few new T cells are recruited by each seasonal influenza vaccination was the authors' suggestion.

Concerning this clonotype itself: The target antigen is unknown.

TCRdb reprocessed the RT-PCR reads via MiXCR and lists one record per CDR3 protein. The sample records under 750,000 distinct CDR3 sequences, 10% to 15% being singletons. This material consisted of PBMCs from blood, taken on the day of vaccination. J is TRBJ1-6 and V is TRBV6-1; TRBD1 might be the D (5 bases). This receptor was obtained from a man aged 50-59 years who received an inactivated influenza vaccine. CDR3 coding DNA: TGTGCCAGTCGTGAAGGGCAGGGACGGTCACCCCTCCACTTT. It yields the protein CASREGQGRSPLHF.